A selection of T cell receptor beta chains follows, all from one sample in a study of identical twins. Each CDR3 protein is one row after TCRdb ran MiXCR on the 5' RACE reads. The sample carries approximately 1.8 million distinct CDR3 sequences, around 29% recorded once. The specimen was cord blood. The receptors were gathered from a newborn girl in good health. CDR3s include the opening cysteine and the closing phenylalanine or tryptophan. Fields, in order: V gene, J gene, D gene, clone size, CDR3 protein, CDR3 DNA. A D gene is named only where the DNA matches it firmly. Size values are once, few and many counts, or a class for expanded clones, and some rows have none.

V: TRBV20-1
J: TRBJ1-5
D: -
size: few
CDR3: CSVLPSNQPQHF
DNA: TGCAGTGTCCTCCCGAGCAATCAGCCCCAGCATTTT

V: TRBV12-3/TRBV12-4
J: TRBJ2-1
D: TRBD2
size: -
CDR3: CASSFVGLAGFYEQFF
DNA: TGTGCCAGCAGTTTTGTGGGACTAGCGGGATTTTATGAGCAGTTCTTC

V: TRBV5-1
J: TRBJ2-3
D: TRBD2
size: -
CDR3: CASSVGGKTDTQYF
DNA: TGCGCCAGCAGTGTCGGGGGGAAAACAGATACGCAGTATTTT

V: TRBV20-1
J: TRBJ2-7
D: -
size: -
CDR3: CSGVADWINNEQYF
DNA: TGCAGTGGGGTCGCGGACTGGATTAACAATGAGCAGTACTTC

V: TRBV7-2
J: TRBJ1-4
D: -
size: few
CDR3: CASSWSTNEKLFF
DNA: TGTGCCAGCAGCTGGAGTACGAATGAAAAACTGTTTTTT

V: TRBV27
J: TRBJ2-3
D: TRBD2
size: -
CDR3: CASALTSGKDTQYF
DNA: TGTGCCAGCGCCTTGACTAGCGGGAAAGATACGCAGTATTTT

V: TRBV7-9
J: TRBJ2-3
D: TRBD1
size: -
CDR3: CASSLKPGQVEDTQYF
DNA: TGTGCCAGCAGCTTAAAACCGGGACAGGTGGAGGATACGCAGTATTTT

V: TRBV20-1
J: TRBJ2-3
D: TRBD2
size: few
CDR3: CSARGVAGGTDTQYF
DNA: TGCAGTGCTAGAGGGGTAGCGGGGGGCACAGATACGCAGTATTTT

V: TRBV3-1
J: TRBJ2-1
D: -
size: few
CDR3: CASSQAVSSYNEQFF
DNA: TGTGCCAGCAGCCAAGCAGTTAGCTCCTACAATGAGCAGTTCTTC

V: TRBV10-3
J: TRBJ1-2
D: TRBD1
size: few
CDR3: CAISERDRGSGYTF
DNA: TGTGCCATCAGTGAGAGGGACAGGGGAAGTGGCTACACCTTC

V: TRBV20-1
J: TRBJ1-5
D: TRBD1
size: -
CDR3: CSARPGGAGNQPQHF
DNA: TGCAGTGCTAGACCAGGGGGCGCGGGCAATCAGCCCCAGCATTTT

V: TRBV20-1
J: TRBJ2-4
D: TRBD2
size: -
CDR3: CSAPGRGGTPDIQYF
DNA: TGCAGTGCCCCCGGGAGGGGGGGCACCCCGGACATTCAGTACTTC

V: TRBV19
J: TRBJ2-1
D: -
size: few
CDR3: CASSPGTPYDEQFF
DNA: TGTGCCAGTAGTCCCGGGACACCCTACGATGAGCAGTTCTTC

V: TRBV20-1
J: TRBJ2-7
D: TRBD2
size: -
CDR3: CSARSRLAAYNEQYF
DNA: TGCAGTGCTAGATCCCGACTAGCGGCCTACAATGAGCAGTACTTC

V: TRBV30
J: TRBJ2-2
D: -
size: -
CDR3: CAWRENTGELFF
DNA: TGTGCCTGGAGGGAAAACACCGGGGAGCTGTTTTTT

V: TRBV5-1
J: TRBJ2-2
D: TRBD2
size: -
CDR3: CASGTSGSFWTGELFF
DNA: TGCGCCAGTGGAACTAGCGGGTCATTTTGGACCGGGGAGCTGTTTTTT

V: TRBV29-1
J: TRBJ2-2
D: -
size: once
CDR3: CSVGQTRRTGELFF
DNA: TGCAGCGTAGGACAGACGAGGAGGACCGGGGAGCTGTTTTTT

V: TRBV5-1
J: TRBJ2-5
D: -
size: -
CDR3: CASKEVSGIKKETQYF
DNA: TGCGCCAGCAAGGAAGTGAGCGGAATAAAAAAAGAGACCCAGTACTTC

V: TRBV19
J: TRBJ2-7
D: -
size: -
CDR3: CASSIQGNYEQYF
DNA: TGTGCCAGTAGTATCCAGGGCAACTACGAGCAGTACTTC

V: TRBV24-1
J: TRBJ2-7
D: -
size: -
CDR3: CATSDWGGSYNEQYF
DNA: TGTGCCACCAGTGATTGGGGGGGCTCCTATAATGAGCAGTACTTC

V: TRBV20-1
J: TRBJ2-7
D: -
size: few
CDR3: CSASSVVRGREQYF
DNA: TGCAGTGCTAGCAGCGTCGTCAGGGGACGCGAGCAGTACTTC

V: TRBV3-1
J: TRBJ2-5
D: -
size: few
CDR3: CASSQDPQVQETQYF
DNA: TGTGCCAGCAGCCAAGATCCACAGGTCCAAGAGACCCAGTACTTC

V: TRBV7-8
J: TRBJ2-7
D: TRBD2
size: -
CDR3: CASSIGLAGNSYEQYF
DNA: TGTGCCAGCAGCATAGGACTAGCGGGTAACTCCTACGAGCAGTACTTC

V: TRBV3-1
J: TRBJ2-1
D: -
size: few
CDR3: CASSAGPTYNEQFF
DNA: TGTGCCAGCAGCGCAGGTCCCACTTACAATGAGCAGTTCTTC

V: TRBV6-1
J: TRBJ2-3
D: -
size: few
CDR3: CASSDINTDTQYF
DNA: TGTGCCAGCAGCGACATTAACACAGATACGCAGTATTTT

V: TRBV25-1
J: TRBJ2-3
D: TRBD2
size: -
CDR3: CASSDWTRGTDTQYF
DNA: TGTGCCAGCAGTGATTGGACTAGGGGCACAGATACGCAGTATTTT

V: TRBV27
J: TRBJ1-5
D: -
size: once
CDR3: CASSPTRQVNQPQHF
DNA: TGTGCCAGCAGTCCGACACGACAGGTCAATCAGCCCCAGCATTTT

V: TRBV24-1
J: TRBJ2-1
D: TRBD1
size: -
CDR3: CATSEAGAGGHNEQFF
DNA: TGTGCCACCAGTGAAGCCGGGGCAGGGGGCCACAATGAGCAGTTCTTC